What follows are 12 T cell receptor beta chains derived from one specimen sequenced in a study of CD8 T cells in cerebrospinal fluid in Alzheimer's disease. TCRdb reprocessed the 10x single-cell sequencing reads and stores each CDR3 protein as one record, lacking DNA. The sample totals 1,300 to 1,500 distinct CDR3 sequences. What was sequenced was cerebrospinal fluid. These receptors originate from a human donor with mild cognitive impairment.

This clonotype is medium-sized (0.01 to 0.1%) by frequency. This sequence joins TRBV20-1 and TRBJ2-7; TCRdb lists TRBD1, though no DNA is available to test this call. The germline gives CDR1 DFQATT, CDR2 SNEGSKA (reference sequence). The CDR3 has 13 amino acids. CDR3 in amino acids: CSAREGGFGEQYF.

V usage is TRBV6-2 or TRBV6-3 and J usage is TRBJ2-7; TCRdb proposes TRBD1, but this gene call is untestable without DNA. This CDR3 has 15 residues. Germline V lookup: CDR1 MNHEY, CDR2 SVGEGT. CDR3 sequence: CASSPLRQGTYEQYF.

In terms of frequency, this clonotype is medium-sized. The genes are TRBV28 and TRBJ2-3; lacking DNA, the TRBD1 call made by TCRdb goes unchecked. In germline, CDR1 is MDHEN, CDR2 SYDVKM. The CDR3 runs 14 residues. Here the CDR3 reads CASTQTGGPDTQYF.

Judged by frequency, this clonotype is medium-sized. CDR3 sequence reads: CASSWGRRGETQYF. The chain links TRBV12-3 or TRBV12-4 to TRBJ2-5; TCRdb outputs TRBD2, but without DNA this stays unchecked. CDR3 length equals 14 residues.

The rearrangement joins TRBV11-2 to TRBJ2-5; lacking DNA, the TRBD1 call made by TCRdb goes unchecked. The CDR3 has 17 amino acids. Looked up from germline, CDR1 is SGHAT and CDR2 is FQNNGV. CDR3 in amino acids: CASHGTGDPGSQETQYF.

This clonotype is called medium-sized based on its frequency. The chain links TRBV30 to TRBJ1-3. Germline CDR1 and CDR2: GTSNPN and SVGIG (reference sequence). The CDR3 is 14 amino acids. CDR3 region: CAWSGRISGNTIYF. Full variable domain (remainder filled in from reference TRBV30 and TRBJ1-3): SQTIHQWPATLVQPVGSPLSLECTVEGTSNPNLYWYRQAAGRGLQLLFYSVGIGQISSEVPQNLSASRPQDRQFILSSKKLLLSDSGFYLCAWSGRISGNTIYFGEGSWLTVV.

This clonotype registers medium-sized (0.01 to 0.1%) by frequency. The rearrangement links TRBV11-3 to TRBJ2-1; the TRBD2 assignment by TCRdb is unverifiable without DNA. The CDR3 loop spans 13 amino acids. The germline gives CDR1 SGHNT, CDR2 YENEEA. This chain's CDR3 is CASSPRGAHEQFF.

This clonotype is medium-sized by frequency. J is TRBJ1-1 and V is TRBV9; the TRBD1 assignment by TCRdb is unverifiable without DNA. CDR3 length equals 15 residues. From germline, CDR1 is SGDLS and CDR2 YYNGEE. CDR3 sequence: CASSPEGQMNTEAFF.

This clonotype is identified as medium-sized from frequency. V and J are TRBV20-1 and TRBJ2-5; TCRdb's D gene call, TRBD1, goes unchecked for lack of DNA. Germline CDR1 is DFQATT and CDR2 is SNEGSKA (reference sequence). CDR3 length: 11 amino acids. The CDR3 reads CSAHRGETQYF.

This clonotype registers medium-sized by frequency. The rearrangement uses TRBV11-2 and TRBJ2-3. The CDR3 totals 12 residues. Germline V gene data show CDR1 as SGHAT and CDR2 as FQNNGV. This chain's CDR3 is CASSLYTDTQYF.

This rearrangement joins TRBV30 to TRBJ2-7. The CDR3 has 12 amino acids. Germline lookup yields CDR1 GTSNPN and CDR2 SVGIG (reference sequence). The CDR3 region is CAWSVGYYEQYF.

CDR3 sequence: CASSQAGTVSYNEQFF. This sequence joins TRBV4-3 and TRBJ2-1; TCRdb indicates TRBD1, and absent DNA this call remains unverified. CDR1 is LGHNA, CDR2 YSLEER, per germline. The CDR3 runs 16 residues.